These T cell receptor beta chains were read from a single sample in a study of T cell repertoires in cytomegalovirus infection. MiXCR, applied by TCRdb to the reads, yields one record per CDR3 protein. This table holds around 530,000 distinct CDR3 sequences, approximately 25% found once. Sample: PBMCs. These receptors all come from a human donor in good health (CMV status not recorded). Some clones in this sample may be carry-over from other donors' samples. CDR3s include the opening cysteine and the closing phenylalanine or tryptophan. Fields, in order: V gene, D gene, J gene, clone size, CDR3 protein, CDR3 DNA. The D gene is left open where the match is weak. Not every row has a clone size; where given, it reads once, few, many or a size class.

>TRBV12-3/TRBV12-4|TRBD1|TRBJ1-5|many
CASSPGQGGNQPQHF
TGTGCCAGCAGCCCGGGACAGGGAGGCAATCAGCCCCAGCATTTT
>TRBV7-8|TRBD2|TRBJ2-1|many
CASSLAATSGSKQFF
TGTGCCAGCAGCTTAGCGGCGACTAGCGGGAGTAAACAGTTCTTC
>TRBV7-9|-|TRBJ2-5|-
CASSLVPIQETQYF
TGTGCCAGCAGCTTAGTCCCCATTCAAGAGACCCAGTACTTC
>TRBV25-1|TRBD1|TRBJ1-3|many
CASSTGVGNTIYF
TGTGCCAGCTCGACAGGGGTCGGAAACACCATATATTTT
>TRBV7-9|TRBD1|TRBJ2-5|many
CASSYRGQETQYF
TGTGCCAGCAGCTACAGGGGGCAAGAGACCCAGTACTTC
>TRBV28|-|TRBJ1-5|-
CASCIWQGNNQPQHF
TGTGCCAGCTGTATTTGGCAGGGTAATAATCAGCCCCAGCATTTT
>TRBV7-2|-|TRBJ2-7|many
CASKQREHSYEQYF
TGTGCCAGCAAACAACGGGAACATTCCTACGAGCAGTACTTC
>TRBV6-2/TRBV6-3|-|TRBJ2-3|few
CASSVPPGRTDTQYF
TGTGCCAGCAGCGTCCCCCCTGGGAGGACGGATACGCAGTATTTT
>TRBV11-3|TRBD2|TRBJ2-1|-
CASSLDFWTSGLNEQFF
TGTGCCAGCAGCTTAGATTTTTGGACTAGCGGGCTCAATGAGCAGTTCTTC
>TRBV12-3/TRBV12-4|-|TRBJ2-3|-
CASTLTGPTDTQYF
TGTGCCAGCACCCTGACAGGACCCACAGATACGCAGTATTTT
>TRBV10-3|-|TRBJ2-1|-
CAINDQHEQFF
TGTGCCATCAATGATCAGCACGAGCAGTTCTTC